This T cell receptor beta chain was sequenced during a study of human T cells and chemical hapten exposure. The CDR3 consists of 15 residues. Trimming shortened V by 3 bases and J by 1 base, and 10 bases separated the two germline ends. CDR1 is MNHEY, CDR2 SMNVEV, per germline (reference sequence). Study observations and caveats: There was alopecia in the donors, so their immune response may differ from that of healthy people.

Time point defined: patch test 1, 2 weeks after DPC sensitization. Documented treatment: therapeutic diphenylcyclopropenone sensitization with weekly scalp DPC. Patch tests were applied only after blood draws. In TCRdb, the RACE reads were re-called with MiXCR into one record per CDR3 protein. The sample has fewer than 400,000 distinct CDR3 sequences; around 6.9% are singletons. This clonotype was seen a handful of times. Antigen specificity is unknown. Material: whole blood, obtained in connection with sensitization to the hapten diphenylcyclopropenone (DPC). The chain couples TRBV27 to TRBJ1-5; D is undetermined. The sequence came from a woman between 18 and 29 years old with alopecia areata. Some clones in this sample may be carry-over from other donors' samples. The CDR3 loop is CASSFGSSSNQPQHF. CDR3 in DNA: TGTGCCAGCAGTTTTGGCAGCTCGAGCAATCAGCCCCAGCATTTT.